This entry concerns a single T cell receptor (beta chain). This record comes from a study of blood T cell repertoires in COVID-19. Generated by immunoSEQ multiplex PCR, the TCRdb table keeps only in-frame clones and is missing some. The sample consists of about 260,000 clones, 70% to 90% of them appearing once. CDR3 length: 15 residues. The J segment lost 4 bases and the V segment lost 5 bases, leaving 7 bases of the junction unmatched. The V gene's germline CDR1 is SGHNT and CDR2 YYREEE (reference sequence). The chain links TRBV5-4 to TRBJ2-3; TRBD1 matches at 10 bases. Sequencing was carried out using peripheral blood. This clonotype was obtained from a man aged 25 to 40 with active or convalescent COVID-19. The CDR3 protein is CASREGQGLADTQYF. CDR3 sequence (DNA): TGTGCCAGCAGGGAGGGACAGGGGCTGGCAGATACGCAGTATTTT.